This TCR beta chain is drawn from a study of a mutant IDH1 vaccine in newly diagnosed glioma. The study, taken as a whole, reports: Pseudoprogression apparently lacked any relation to changes in top peripheral T cell clonotypes.

J lost 0 bases, V lost 1 base, and 4 bases had no gene match. CDR1 and CDR2 (germline): SGHTA, FQGNSA. The CDR3 totals 16 residues. This clone was seen only once. Its cognate antigen is unknown. The repertoire was sequenced with immunoSEQ multiplex PCR; TCRdb's copy has only in-frame clones and lacks some. Counted here are approximately 60,000 clones, approximately 87% occurring once; the ten biggest clones make up 1.5% to 2%. Time point given: week 35, safety follow-up. Vaccine doses each comprised 300 ug of mutant IDH1 20-mer peptide, with topical imiquimod. Specimen: PBMCs, collected from a glioma patient whose treatment included an IDH1 peptide vaccine. This sequence originates from a man aged 35-49 years with glioma. The chain has TRBV7-2 and TRBJ1-1; TRBD1 matches 8 bases. CDR3 nucleotides: TGTGCCAGCAGCTTAGTACAGGGGGGGTTGAACACTGAAGCTTTCTTT. Its protein is CASSLVQGGLNTEAFF.